The 26 T cell receptor beta chains below all came from one sample that was sequenced in a study of identical twins. TCRdb processed the 5' RACE reads anew with MiXCR; each CDR3 protein has one entry. The data hold some 570,000 distinct CDR3 sequences, with around 22% observed a single time. These data also featured in a second study, about yellow fever vaccine responses in identical twins.

Sequencing used CD4+ T cells sorted from blood. These receptors came from a young woman in good health.

The table lists this clonotype with a few counts. V usage is TRBV7-8 and J usage is TRBJ2-2, with D possibly being TRBD1 (6 bases). Germline CDR1 and CDR2: SGHVS and FQNEAQ. This CDR3 has 15 residues. The V end lost 5 bases, the J end lost 4 bases, and 14 bases lay between the germline ends. The CDR3 DNA reads TGTGCCAGCAGCCACAGGGTGGAAGTCACCGGGGAGCTGTTTTTT. Translating it yields CASSHRVEVTGELFF. Looking up the rest from reference TRBV7-8 and TRBJ2-2 gives the full variable domain: GAGVSQSPRYKVAKRGQDVALRCDPISGHVSLFWYQQALGQGPEFLTYFQNEAQLDKSGLPSDRFFAERPEGSVSTLKIQRTQQEDSAVYLCASSHRVEVTGELFFGEGSRLTVL.

This clonotype turned up a few times. The chain employs TRBV27 and TRBJ2-5; tentatively, D is TRBD1 or TRBD2 (5 bases each). CDR3 length: 15 residues. Germline V gene data show CDR1 as MNHEY and CDR2 as SMNVEV (reference sequence). Trimming removed 3 bases from V and 0 bases from J, with 11 bases in between. The CDR3 nucleotides read TGTGCCAGCAGTTTCGCTGGGACGAACCAAGAGACCCAGTACTTC. Its translation is CASSFAGTNQETQYF.

This clonotype showed up just a few times. The V and J genes are TRBV5-1 and TRBJ2-3; D is unclear. This CDR3 spans 13 amino acids. CDR1 and CDR2 from the germline V gene are SGHRS and YFSETQ. The V end was cut by 4 bases, the J end by 2 bases, with 8 bases between. The CDR3, as DNA: TGCGCCAGCAGCACGGACCACACAGATACGCAGTATTTT. Translated: CASSTDHTDTQYF.

This clonotype was seen a handful of times. This chain joins TRBV12-3 or TRBV12-4 and TRBJ1-2; a weak D match, TRBD1 (5 bases). Trimming pared 5 bases from V and 1 base from J, leaving 14 bases between. CDR3 size: 15 residues. The CDR3 region is CASSNTHGGNYGYTF. The CDR3 bases are TGTGCCAGCAGTAATACCCACGGGGGTAACTATGGCTACACCTTC.

V usage is TRBV28 and J usage is TRBJ2-1; possibly TRBD2 for D (6 bases). The CDR3 runs 11 residues. The V end was cut by 5 bases, the J end by 12 bases, with 11 bases between. CDR1 is MDHEN and CDR2 is SYDVKM in the germline V gene. The CDR3 here is CASSHSGPQFF. CDR3 coding DNA: TGTGCCAGCAGTCATAGCGGACCGCAGTTCTTC. The complete variable domain, with remaining parts taken from reference TRBV28 and TRBJ2-1, reads DVKVTQSSRYLVKRTGEKVFLECVQDMDHENMFWYRQDPGLGLRLIYFSYDVKMKEKGDIPEGYSVSREKKERFSLILESASTNQTSMYLCASSHSGPQFFGPGTRLTVL.

V is TRBV2 and J is TRBJ2-7, with a possible D match to TRBD2 (6 bases). This CDR3 region has 14 residues. With 3 bases removed from V and 3 bases from J, the gap between germline ends came to 12 bases. CDR1 is SNHLY, CDR2 FYNNEI, per germline. The CDR3: CASSEEGPGYEQYF. The CDR3 bases are TGTGCCAGCAGTGAGGAGGGTCCGGGCTACGAGCAGTACTTC.

The rearrangement joins TRBV2 to TRBJ2-5, with D uncertain. The CDR3 is made up of 12 amino acids. The germline V gene has CDR1 SNHLY and CDR2 FYNNEI. The V and J ends lost 4 bases and 5 bases respectively, with 8 bases between them. CDR3 loop: CASSVGKETQYF. The CDR3 nucleotides are TGTGCCAGCAGTGTTGGGAAGGAGACCCAGTACTTC.

This clonotype showed up just once. The V gene is TRBV10-3, the J gene TRBJ2-7; TRBD2 aligns across 7 bases. The CDR3 is made up of 16 amino acids. The V segment lost 4 bases and the J segment 6 bases; nucleotides outside the gene matches: 15. Germline assignment: CDR1 ENHRY and CDR2 SYGVKD. The CDR3 nucleotides are TGTGCCATCAGTGTTTCTGCCGGACTAGGGGTTTTCGAGCAGTACTTC. It yields the protein CAISVSAGLGVFEQYF.

This clonotype was counted at least ten times. J is TRBJ2-7 and V is TRBV12-3 or TRBV12-4, with 7 bases lining up with TRBD1. Unmatched junction bases numbered 1, after V lost 6 bases and J lost 2 bases. The CDR3 extends over 12 amino acids. CDR3 DNA: TGTGCCAGCAGGACAGGGCCCTACGAGCAGTACTTC. This sequence encodes CASRTGPYEQYF.

The chain employs TRBV13 and TRBJ2-3, with 7 bases identical to TRBD2. The V gene end was trimmed by 5 bases and the J gene end by 0 bases; junction bases not matched to a gene: 17. Per germline, CDR1 PRHDT and CDR2 FYEKMQ (reference sequence). CDR3 length: 19 residues. The CDR3 DNA is TGTGCCAGCAGCCTTAGGCGGGGGAGCCAAATCCAAAGCACAGATACGCAGTATTTT. Protein sequence: CASSLRRGSQIQSTDTQYF.

The genes are TRBV6-5 and TRBJ2-2; D is possibly TRBD2 (6 bases). Germline loops: CDR1 MNHEY, CDR2 SVGAGI. Between the trimmed V and J ends, which lost 2 bases and 6 bases, there was a span of 13 bases. The CDR3 is made up of 15 amino acids. The CDR3 nucleotides read TGTGCCAGCAGTTACGGGTCGGGAGAGGCCGGGGAGCTGTTTTTT. Its protein product is CASSYGSGEAGELFF.

This clonotype showed up just a few times. The rearrangement joins TRBV20-1 to TRBJ2-1, with D possibly being TRBD1 or TRBD2 (6 bases each). V gave up 6 bases and J gave up 0 bases, with 12 bases separating them. In germline, CDR1 is DFQATT, CDR2 SNEGSKA (reference sequence). The CDR3 covers 14 residues. CDR3 sequence reads: CSATPGASYNEQFF. CDR3 DNA sequence: TGCAGTGCGACTCCGGGGGCCTCCTACAATGAGCAGTTCTTC.

This chain uses TRBV7-9 with TRBJ1-4; 10 nucleotides agree with TRBD1. The CDR3 loop spans 15 amino acids. J gave up 6 bases and V 2 bases, and 3 bases lay outside the gene matches. Germline V gene data show CDR1 as SEHNR and CDR2 as FQNEAQ (reference sequence). The chain's CDR3 is CASSLRQGAYEKLFF. The CDR3 DNA follows: TGTGCCAGCAGCTTACGACAGGGGGCGTATGAAAAACTGTTTTTT.

This clonotype was seen a handful of times. The rearrangement links TRBV7-6 to TRBJ2-3; 8 bases line up with TRBD1. The CDR3 consists of 16 residues. Germline CDR1 SGHVS, CDR2 FNYEAQ. J lost 3 bases, V lost 1 base, and 6 bases had no gene match. In DNA form, the CDR3 reads TGTGCCAGCAGCTTAGAGATCAGGGGGCAAACAGATACGCAGTATTTT. This gives the protein CASSLEIRGQTDTQYF.

This sequence joins TRBV27 and TRBJ2-3; D unclear. Trimming took off 3 bases at V and 2 bases at J, with 9 bases between the two ends. Germline CDR1 is MNHEY and CDR2 is SMNVEV (reference sequence). This CDR3 is built from 14 residues. CDR3 amino acids: CASSFRWATDTQYF. As DNA, the CDR3 is TGTGCCAGCAGTTTTCGTTGGGCCACAGATACGCAGTATTTT.

At least ten counts were recorded for this clonotype. The chain recombines TRBV12-3 or TRBV12-4 with TRBJ2-5; D ambiguous. The CDR3 runs to 13 residues. Trimming shortened V by 3 bases and J by 0 bases, and 5 bases separated the two germline ends. The CDR3 nucleotides read TGTGCCAGCAGTTTTGCACACCAAGAGACCCAGTACTTC. Translated, it gives CASSFAHQETQYF.

V is TRBV7-3 and J is TRBJ2-7, with D tentatively TRBD1 or TRBD2 (6 bases each). This CDR3 region has 13 residues. V lost 4 bases to trimming and J lost 10 bases, with 17 bases between them. Germline lookup yields CDR1 SGHTA and CDR2 FQGTGA. The CDR3 DNA reads TGTGCCAGCAGCTCTGCGACAGGAGGGGTTCAGTACTTC. It encodes CASSSATGGVQYF.

The chain carries TRBV20-1 and TRBJ2-1, with D unclear. V lost 0 bases and J lost 0, with 9 bases in between. The CDR3 length is 15 residues. Germline V gene data show CDR1 as DFQATT and CDR2 as SNEGSKA (reference sequence). CDR3 sequence reads: CSARDSWSSYNEQFF. The CDR3 nucleotides read TGCAGTGCTAGAGATAGCTGGAGCTCCTACAATGAGCAGTTCTTC.

J is TRBJ2-4 and V is TRBV5-1; tentatively, D is TRBD1 or TRBD2 (5 bases each). The CDR3 is 15 amino acids. The germline gives CDR1 SGHRS, CDR2 YFSETQ. The V gene lost 1 base and the J gene lost 6 bases, with 14 bases spanning the gap. The CDR3 DNA reads as TGCGCCAGCAGCTTGTATTCAGGGACGGGAAACATTCAGTACTTC. Protein sequence: CASSLYSGTGNIQYF.

V gene TRBV5-1 combines with J gene TRBJ2-2; D is unresolved. Deletions cut 0 bases from V and 2 bases from J, with 5 bases between. There are 14 residues in the CDR3. Per the germline V gene, CDR1 is SGHRS and CDR2 is YFSETQ. The CDR3 DNA sequence: TGCGCCAGCAGCTTGGACCAAAACACCGGGGAGCTGTTTTTT. Amino acid sequence: CASSLDQNTGELFF.

This clonotype was counted between two and nine times. The rearrangement joins TRBV7-9 to TRBJ2-2; TRBD1 matches 7 bases. From germline, CDR1 is SEHNR and CDR2 FQNEAQ (reference sequence). CDR3 length: 17 residues. Trimming removed 7 bases from V and 0 bases from J; junction bases left unmatched: 11. The CDR3 region is CASIGNKQGSNTGELFF. The CDR3 nucleotides read TGTGCCAGCATCGGGAACAAACAGGGGTCGAACACCGGGGAGCTGTTTTTT.

The rearrangement joins TRBV24-1 to TRBJ2-7, with 7 bases fitting TRBD1. Germline CDR1 KGHDR, CDR2 SFDVKD. V trimming: 3 bases; J trimming: 0 bases; junction bases outside the gene matches: 4. The CDR3 has 15 residues. The CDR3 nucleotides are TGTGCCACCAGTGATCACCGACAGGGCTCCTACGAGCAGTACTTC. Amino acids: CATSDHRQGSYEQYF.

The CDR3 here is CASSLYGVTDTQYF. The CDR3 DNA reads TGTGCCAGCTCACTCTATGGGGTCACAGATACGCAGTATTTT. The chain employs TRBV18 and TRBJ2-3; no clear D. Trimming shortened V by 4 bases and J by 2 bases, and 10 bases separated the two germline ends. Per germline, CDR1 KGHSH and CDR2 LQKENI. The CDR3 loop spans 14 amino acids.

This clonotype came up a few times. CDR3 nucleotide sequence: TGTGCCAGCAGCTCTAATACAGGGTTGGGGACGCGAGGGGCCAACGTCCTGACTTTC. Translated, it gives CASSSNTGLGTRGANVLTF. The genes are TRBV27 and TRBJ2-6, with a weak D call TRBD1 (6 bases). Per the germline V gene, CDR1 is MNHEY and CDR2 is SMNVEV (reference sequence). This CDR3 has 19 residues. The V end lost 6 bases, the J end lost 4 bases, and 25 bases lay between the germline ends.

The table lists this clonotype with a few counts. The chain couples TRBV9 to TRBJ2-1; 15 nucleotides align to TRBD2. Germline V gene data show CDR1 as SGDLS and CDR2 as YYNGEE. This CDR3 region has 18 residues. V lost 4 bases, J lost 4 bases, and 9 bases stayed unmatched. CDR3 sequence reads: CASSPPGLAGGVYNEQFF. CDR3 nucleotide sequence: TGTGCCAGCAGCCCACCGGGACTAGCGGGAGGAGTATACAATGAGCAGTTCTTC.

The chain is built from TRBV18 and TRBJ2-1; TRBD2 aligns across 13 bases. The germline CDR1 and CDR2 sequences are KGHSH and LQKENI. V dropped 3 bases and J dropped 9; count of bases not matched to a gene: 8. The CDR3 length is 16 residues. The CDR3 protein is CASSPGTSGKVGEQFF. The CDR3 coding sequence is TGTGCCAGCTCACCCGGGACTAGCGGGAAGGTGGGTGAGCAGTTCTTC.